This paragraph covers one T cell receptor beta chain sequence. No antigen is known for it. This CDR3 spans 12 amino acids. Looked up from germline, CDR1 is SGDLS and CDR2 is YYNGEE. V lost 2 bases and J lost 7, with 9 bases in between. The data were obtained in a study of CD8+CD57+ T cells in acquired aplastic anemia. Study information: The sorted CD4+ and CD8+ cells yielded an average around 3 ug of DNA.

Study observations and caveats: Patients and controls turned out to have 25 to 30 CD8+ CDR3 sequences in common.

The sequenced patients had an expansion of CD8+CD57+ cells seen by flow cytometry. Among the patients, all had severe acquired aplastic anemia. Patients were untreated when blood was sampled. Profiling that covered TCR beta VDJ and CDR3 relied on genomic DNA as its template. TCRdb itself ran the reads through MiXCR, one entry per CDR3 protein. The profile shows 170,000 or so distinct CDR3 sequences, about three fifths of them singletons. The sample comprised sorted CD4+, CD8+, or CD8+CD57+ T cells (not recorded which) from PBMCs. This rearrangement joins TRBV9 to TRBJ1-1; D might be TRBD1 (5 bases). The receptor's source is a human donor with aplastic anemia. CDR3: CASSVRDGEAFF. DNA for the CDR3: TGTGCCAGCAGCGTGCGGGACGGTGAAGCTTTCTTT.